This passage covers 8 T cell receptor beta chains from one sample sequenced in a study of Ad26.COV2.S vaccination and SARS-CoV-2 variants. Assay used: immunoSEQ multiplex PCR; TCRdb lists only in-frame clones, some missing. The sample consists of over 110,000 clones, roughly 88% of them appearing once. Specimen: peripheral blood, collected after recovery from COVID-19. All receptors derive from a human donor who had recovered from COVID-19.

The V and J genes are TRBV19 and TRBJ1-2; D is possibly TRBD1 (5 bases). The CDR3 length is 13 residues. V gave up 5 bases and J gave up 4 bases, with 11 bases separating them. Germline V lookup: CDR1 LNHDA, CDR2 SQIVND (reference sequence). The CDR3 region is CASSPDRSYGYTF. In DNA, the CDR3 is TGTGCCAGTAGTCCTGACAGATCCTATGGCTACACCTTC.

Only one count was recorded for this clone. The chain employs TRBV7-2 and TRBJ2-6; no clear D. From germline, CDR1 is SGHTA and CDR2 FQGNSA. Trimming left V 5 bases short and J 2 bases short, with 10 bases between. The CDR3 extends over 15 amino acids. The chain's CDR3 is CASSLLTAGANVLTF. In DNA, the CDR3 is TGTGCCAGCAGCCTTCTTACTGCTGGGGCCAACGTCCTGACTTTC.

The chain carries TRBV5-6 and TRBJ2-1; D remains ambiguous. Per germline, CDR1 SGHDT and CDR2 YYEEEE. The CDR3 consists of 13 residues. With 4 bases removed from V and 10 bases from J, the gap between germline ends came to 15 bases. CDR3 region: CASSHQSTWEQFF. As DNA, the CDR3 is TGTGCCAGCAGCCATCAAAGTACCTGGGAGCAGTTCTTC.

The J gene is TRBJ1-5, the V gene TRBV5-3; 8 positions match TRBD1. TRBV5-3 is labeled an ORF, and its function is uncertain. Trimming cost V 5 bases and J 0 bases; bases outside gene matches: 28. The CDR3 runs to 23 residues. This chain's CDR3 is CARSDTPGQACFLNPYSNQPQHF. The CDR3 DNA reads TGTGCCAGAAGTGATACGCCGGGACAGGCATGCTTTTTGAACCCCTATAGCAATCAGCCCCAGCATTTT.

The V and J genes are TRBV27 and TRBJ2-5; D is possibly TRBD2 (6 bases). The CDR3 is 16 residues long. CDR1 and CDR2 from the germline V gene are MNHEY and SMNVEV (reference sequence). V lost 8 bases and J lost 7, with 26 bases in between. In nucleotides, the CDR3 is TGTGCCAGCGGCCCGTTTAATGGGCCCGCCGGGGGGACCCAGTACTTC. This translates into CASGPFNGPAGGTQYF.

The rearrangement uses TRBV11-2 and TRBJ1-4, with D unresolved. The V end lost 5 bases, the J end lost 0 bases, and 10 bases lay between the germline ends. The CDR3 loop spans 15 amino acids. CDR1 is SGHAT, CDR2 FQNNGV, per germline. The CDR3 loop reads CASSPQWSTNEKLFF. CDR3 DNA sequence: TGTGCCAGCAGCCCGCAATGGTCAACTAATGAAAAACTGTTTTTT.

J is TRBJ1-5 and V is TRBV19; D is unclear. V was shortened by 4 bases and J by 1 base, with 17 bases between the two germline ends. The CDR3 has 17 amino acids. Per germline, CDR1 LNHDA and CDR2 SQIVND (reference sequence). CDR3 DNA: TGTGCCAGTAGTACCTACGTCGGGTTCTCGAGCAATCAGCCCCAGCATTTT. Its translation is CASSTYVGFSSNQPQHF. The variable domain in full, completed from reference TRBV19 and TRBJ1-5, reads DGGITQSPKYLFRKEGQNVTLSCEQNLNHDAMYWYRQDPGQGLRLIYYSQIVNDFQKGDIAEGYSVSREKKESFPLTVTSAQKNPTAFYLCASSTYVGFSSNQPQHFGDGTRLSIL.

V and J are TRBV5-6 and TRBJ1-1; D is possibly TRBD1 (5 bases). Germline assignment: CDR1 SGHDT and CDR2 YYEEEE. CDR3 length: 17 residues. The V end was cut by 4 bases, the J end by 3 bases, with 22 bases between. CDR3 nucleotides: TGTGCCAGCAGCCGATGGGGGTTACGGGGCGCCGACACTGAAGCTTTCTTT. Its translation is CASSRWGLRGADTEAFF.